This T cell receptor beta chain is drawn from a study of blood T cell repertoires in COVID-19. The wider study: Some COVID-19 samples were acute and others convalescent; all came from the United States, Italy and Spain.

Seattle cases were enrolled at active infection and followed longitudinally. The table came from immunoSEQ multiplex PCR; TCRdb's copy has only in-frame clones and leaves some out. The sample holds 70,000 or so clones, approximately 84% seen once. V was pared by 4 bases and J by 6 bases, with 16 bases between. From germline, CDR1 is SGHNT and CDR2 YYREEE (reference sequence). The CDR3 contains 15 residues. This chain uses TRBV5-4 with TRBJ2-2, with D possibly TRBD1 on 6 matching bases. The sequence derives from a man aged 40-55 years with COVID-19, enrolled during active disease. The sample consisted of peripheral blood. CDR3 protein: CASSPPDRPSGELFF. The CDR3 DNA follows: TGTGCCAGCAGCCCCCCAGACAGGCCCTCCGGGGAGCTGTTTTTT.